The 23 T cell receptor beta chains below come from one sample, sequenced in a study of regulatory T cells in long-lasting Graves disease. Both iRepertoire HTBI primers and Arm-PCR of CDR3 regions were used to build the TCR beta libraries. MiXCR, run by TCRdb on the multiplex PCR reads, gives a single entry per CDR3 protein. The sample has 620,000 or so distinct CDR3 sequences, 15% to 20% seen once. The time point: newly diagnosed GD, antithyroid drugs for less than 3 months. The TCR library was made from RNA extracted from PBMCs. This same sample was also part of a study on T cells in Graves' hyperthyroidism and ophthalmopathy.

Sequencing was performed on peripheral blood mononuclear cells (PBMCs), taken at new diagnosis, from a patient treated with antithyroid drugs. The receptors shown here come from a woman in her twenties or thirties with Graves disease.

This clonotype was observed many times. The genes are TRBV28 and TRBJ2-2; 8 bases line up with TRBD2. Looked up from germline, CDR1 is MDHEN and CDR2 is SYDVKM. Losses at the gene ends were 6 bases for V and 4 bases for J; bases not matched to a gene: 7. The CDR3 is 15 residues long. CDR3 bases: TGTGCCAGCAGCGTCGCGGGGGGAGGCACCGGGGAGCTGTTTTTT. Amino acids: CASSVAGGGTGELFF.

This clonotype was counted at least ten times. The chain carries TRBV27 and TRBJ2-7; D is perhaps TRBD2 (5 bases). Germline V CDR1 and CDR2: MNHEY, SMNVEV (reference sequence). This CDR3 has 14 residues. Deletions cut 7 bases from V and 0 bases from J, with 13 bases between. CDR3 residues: CASTRGGGSYEQYF. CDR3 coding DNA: TGTGCCAGCACCCGGGGTGGCGGCTCCTACGAGCAGTACTTC.

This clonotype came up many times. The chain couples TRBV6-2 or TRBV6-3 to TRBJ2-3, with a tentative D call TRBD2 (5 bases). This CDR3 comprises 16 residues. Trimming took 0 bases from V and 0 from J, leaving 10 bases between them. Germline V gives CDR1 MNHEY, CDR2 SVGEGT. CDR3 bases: TGTGCCAGCAGTTACTCTAGCGTCACTAGCACAGATACGCAGTATTTT. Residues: CASSYSSVTSTDTQYF.

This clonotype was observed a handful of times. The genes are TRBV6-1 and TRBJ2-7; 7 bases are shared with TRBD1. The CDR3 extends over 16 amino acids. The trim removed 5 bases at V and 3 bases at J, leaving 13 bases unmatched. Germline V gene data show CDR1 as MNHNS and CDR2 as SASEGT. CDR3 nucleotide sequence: TGTGCCAGCAGTACTCAGGGGGACAGAATTTACTACGAGCAGTACTTC. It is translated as CASSTQGDRIYYEQYF.

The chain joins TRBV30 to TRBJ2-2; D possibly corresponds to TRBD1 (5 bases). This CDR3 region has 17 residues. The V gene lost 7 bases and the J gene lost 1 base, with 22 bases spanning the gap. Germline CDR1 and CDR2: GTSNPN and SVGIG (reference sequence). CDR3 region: CAYHRRWNSGNTGELFF. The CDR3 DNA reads TGTGCCTACCACAGGAGATGGAACTCAGGGAACACCGGGGAGCTGTTTTTT.

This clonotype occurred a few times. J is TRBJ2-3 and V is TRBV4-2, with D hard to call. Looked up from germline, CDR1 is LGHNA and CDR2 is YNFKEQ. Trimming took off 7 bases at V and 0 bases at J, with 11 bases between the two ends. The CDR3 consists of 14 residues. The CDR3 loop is CASKEEDSTDTQYF. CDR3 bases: TGTGCCAGCAAGGAAGAGGACAGCACAGATACGCAGTATTTT.

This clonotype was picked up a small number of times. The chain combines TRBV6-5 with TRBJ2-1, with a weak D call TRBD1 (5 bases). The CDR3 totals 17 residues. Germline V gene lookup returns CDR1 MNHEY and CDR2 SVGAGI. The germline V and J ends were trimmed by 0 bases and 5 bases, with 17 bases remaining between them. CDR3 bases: TGTGCCAGCAGTTACTCGGGTATCAAGGGGAAAAACAATGAGCAGTTCTTC. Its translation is CASSYSGIKGKNNEQFF.

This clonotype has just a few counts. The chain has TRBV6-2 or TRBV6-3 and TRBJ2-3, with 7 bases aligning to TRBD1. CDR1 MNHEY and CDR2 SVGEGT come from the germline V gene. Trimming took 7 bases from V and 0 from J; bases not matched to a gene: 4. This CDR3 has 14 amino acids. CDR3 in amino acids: CASNRDSSTDTQYF. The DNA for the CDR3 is TGTGCCAGCAACCGGGACAGTAGCACAGATACGCAGTATTTT.

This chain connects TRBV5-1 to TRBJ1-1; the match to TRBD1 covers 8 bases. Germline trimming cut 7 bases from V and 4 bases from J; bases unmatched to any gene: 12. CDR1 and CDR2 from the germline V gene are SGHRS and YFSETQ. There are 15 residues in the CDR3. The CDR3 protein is CASAYSGTGTTEAFF. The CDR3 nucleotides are TGCGCCAGCGCATATTCCGGGACAGGCACCACTGAAGCTTTCTTT.

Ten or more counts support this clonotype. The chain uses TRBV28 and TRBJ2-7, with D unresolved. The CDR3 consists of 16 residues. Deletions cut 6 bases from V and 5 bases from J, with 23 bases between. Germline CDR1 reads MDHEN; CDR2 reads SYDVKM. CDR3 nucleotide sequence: TGTGCCAGCAGGGCCTCGTGGAAGGGTATTGAGGACGAGCAGTACTTC. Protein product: CASRASWKGIEDEQYF.

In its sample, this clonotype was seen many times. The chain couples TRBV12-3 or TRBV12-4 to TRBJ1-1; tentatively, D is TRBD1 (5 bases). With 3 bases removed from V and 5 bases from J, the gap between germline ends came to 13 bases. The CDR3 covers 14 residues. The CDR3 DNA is TGTGCCAGCAGTTTCATGAGGGGTTATACTGAAGCTTTCTTT. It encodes CASSFMRGYTEAFF.

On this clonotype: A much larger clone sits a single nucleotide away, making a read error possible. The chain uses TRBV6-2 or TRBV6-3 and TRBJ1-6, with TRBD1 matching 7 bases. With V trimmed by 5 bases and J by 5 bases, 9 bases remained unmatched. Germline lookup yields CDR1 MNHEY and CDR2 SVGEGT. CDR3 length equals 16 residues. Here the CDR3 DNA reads TGTGCCAGCAGTGTCAAGGGGGCATCCCATAATTCACCCCTCCACTTT. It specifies CASSVKGASHNSPLHF.

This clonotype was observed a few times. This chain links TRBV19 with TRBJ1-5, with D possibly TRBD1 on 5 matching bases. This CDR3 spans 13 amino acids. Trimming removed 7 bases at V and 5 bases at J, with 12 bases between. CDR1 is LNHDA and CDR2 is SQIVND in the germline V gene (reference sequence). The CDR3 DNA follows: TGTGCCAGTACCACCAGGGATTATCAGCCCCAGCATTTT. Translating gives CASTTRDYQPQHF. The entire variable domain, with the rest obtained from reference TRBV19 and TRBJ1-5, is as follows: DGGITQSPKYLFRKEGQNVTLSCEQNLNHDAMYWYRQDPGQGLRLIYYSQIVNDFQKGDIAEGYSVSREKKESFPLTVTSAQKNPTAFYLCASTTRDYQPQHFGDGTRLSIL.

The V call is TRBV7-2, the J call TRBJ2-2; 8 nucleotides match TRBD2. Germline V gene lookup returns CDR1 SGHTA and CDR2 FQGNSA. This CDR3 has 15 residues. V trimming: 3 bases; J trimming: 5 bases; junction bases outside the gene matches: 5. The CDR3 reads CASSLGLVSTGELFF. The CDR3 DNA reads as TGTGCCAGCAGCTTGGGACTAGTCTCGACCGGGGAGCTGTTTTTT.

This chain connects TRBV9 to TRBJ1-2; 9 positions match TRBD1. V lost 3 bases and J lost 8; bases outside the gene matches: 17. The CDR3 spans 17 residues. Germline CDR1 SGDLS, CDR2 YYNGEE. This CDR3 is CASSADPLTGTGSGYTF. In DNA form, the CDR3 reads TGTGCCAGCAGCGCCGACCCCCTGACCGGGACAGGGTCAGGCTACACCTTC.

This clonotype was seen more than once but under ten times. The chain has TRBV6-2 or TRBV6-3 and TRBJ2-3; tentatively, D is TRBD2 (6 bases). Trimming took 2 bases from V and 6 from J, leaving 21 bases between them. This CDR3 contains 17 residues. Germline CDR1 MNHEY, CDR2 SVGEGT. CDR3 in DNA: TGTGCCAGCAGTTACCCACCCGGGACTCGGGTAGACGATACGCAGTATTTT. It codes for CASSYPPGTRVDDTQYF.

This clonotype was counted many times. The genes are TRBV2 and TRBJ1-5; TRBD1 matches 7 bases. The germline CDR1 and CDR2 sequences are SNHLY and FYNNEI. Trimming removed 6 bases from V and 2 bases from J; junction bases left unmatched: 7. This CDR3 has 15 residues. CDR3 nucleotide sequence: TGTGCCAGCAGCCGAGGGGGCCTGGGCAATCAGCCCCAGCATTTT. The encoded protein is CASSRGGLGNQPQHF.

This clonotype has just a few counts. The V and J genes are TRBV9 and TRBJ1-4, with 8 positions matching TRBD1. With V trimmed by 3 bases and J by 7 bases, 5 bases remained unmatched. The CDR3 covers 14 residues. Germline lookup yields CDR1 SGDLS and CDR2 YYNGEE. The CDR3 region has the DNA TGTGCCAGCAGCGCACGGACAGGGAGTGAAAAACTGTTTTTT. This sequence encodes CASSARTGSEKLFF.

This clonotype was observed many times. The CDR3 sequence is CASSFRQGNYGYTF. DNA for the CDR3: TGTGCCAGCAGTTTCCGACAGGGGAACTATGGCTACACCTTC. V and J are TRBV27 and TRBJ1-2; TRBD1 matches at 8 bases. The germline V gene has CDR1 MNHEY and CDR2 SMNVEV (reference sequence). CDR3 length equals 14 residues. The V segment lost 3 bases and the J segment 2 bases; nucleotides outside the gene matches: 2.

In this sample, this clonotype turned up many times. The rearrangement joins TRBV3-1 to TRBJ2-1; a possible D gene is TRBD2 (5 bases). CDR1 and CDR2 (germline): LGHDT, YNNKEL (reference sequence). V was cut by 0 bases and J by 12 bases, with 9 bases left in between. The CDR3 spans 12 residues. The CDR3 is CASSQDREGQFF. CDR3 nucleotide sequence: TGTGCCAGCAGCCAAGACAGAGAGGGGCAGTTCTTC.

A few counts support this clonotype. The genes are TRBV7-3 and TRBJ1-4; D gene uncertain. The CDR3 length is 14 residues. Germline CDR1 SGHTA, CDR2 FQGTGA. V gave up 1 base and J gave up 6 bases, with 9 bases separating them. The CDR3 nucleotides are TGTGCCAGCAGCTTAAATGGTCGGGATGAAAAACTGTTTTTT. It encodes CASSLNGRDEKLFF.

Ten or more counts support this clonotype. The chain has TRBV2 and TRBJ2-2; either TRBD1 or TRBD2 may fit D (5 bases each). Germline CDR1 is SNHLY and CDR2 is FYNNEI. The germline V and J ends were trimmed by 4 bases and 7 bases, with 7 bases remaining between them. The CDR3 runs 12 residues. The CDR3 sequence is CASSGGNGELFF. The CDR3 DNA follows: TGTGCCAGCAGTGGGGGGAACGGGGAGCTGTTTTTT.

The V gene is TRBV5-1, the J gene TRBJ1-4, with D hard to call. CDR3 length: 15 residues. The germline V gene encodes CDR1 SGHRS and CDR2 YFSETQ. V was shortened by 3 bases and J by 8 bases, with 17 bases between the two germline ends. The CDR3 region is CASSSTGLPGEKLFF. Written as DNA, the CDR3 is TGCGCCAGCAGCTCGACTGGCCTCCCTGGGGAAAAACTGTTTTTT.